Following are 18 T cell receptor beta chains from one sample sequenced in a study of neoadjuvant anti-PD-1 for oral cavity cancer. Sequencing was performed with immunoSEQ multiplex PCR; in TCRdb, only in-frame clones are kept and a portion is missing. Of some 66,000 clones in the sample, around four fifths were seen once. The starting material was PBMCs, obtained before nivolumab (anti-PD-1) treatment. The receptors stem from a person between 40 and 85 years old with oral cavity squamous cell carcinoma.

This sequence joins TRBV2 and TRBJ1-2, with D unclear. V lost 6 bases to trimming and J lost 7 bases, with 9 bases between them. This CDR3 region has 11 residues. In germline, CDR1 is SNHLY, CDR2 FYNNEI. CDR3 sequence: CASRLTFGYTF. CDR3 DNA sequence: TGTGCCAGCAGGTTGACATTTGGCTACACCTTC.

The chain joins TRBV25-1 to TRBJ1-1; D remains unclear. Germline V CDR1 and CDR2: MGHDK, SYGVNS. V was shortened by 1 base and J by 5 bases, with 11 bases between the two germline ends. The CDR3 loop spans 14 amino acids. The CDR3, as DNA: TGTGCCAGCAGTGAATCTCTCGGGTTTACTGAAGCTTTCTTT. It is translated as CASSESLGFTEAFF.

The chain carries TRBV10-3 and TRBJ1-1; D is unclear. Germline V gene data show CDR1 as ENHRY and CDR2 as SYGVKD. Trimming took 5 bases from V and 10 from J, leaving 11 bases between them. The CDR3 consists of 11 residues. Here the CDR3 reads CAISSTLRAFF. DNA of the CDR3: TGTGCCATCAGTTCGACGCTCAGAGCTTTCTTT.

The V and J genes are TRBV5-1 and TRBJ2-1; TRBD2 aligns across 10 bases. Germline-derived CDR1 and CDR2 are SGHRS and YFSETQ. Trimming removed 5 bases from V and 4 bases from J; junction bases left unmatched: 12. The length of the CDR3 is 17 residues. CDR3 coding DNA: TGCGCCAGCAGTCTGGCCAGCGGGAGGGGACAATACAATGAGCAGTTCTTC. As protein: CASSLASGRGQYNEQFF.

The chain joins TRBV4-2 to TRBJ2-2, with 8 nucleotides matching TRBD1. This CDR3 is 18 amino acids long. J gave up 5 bases and V 0 bases, and 11 bases lay outside the gene matches. Germline V gene data show CDR1 as LGHNA and CDR2 as YNFKEQ. CDR3 residues: CASSQEADRGLSTGELFF. The CDR3 DNA sequence: TGTGCCAGCAGCCAAGAGGCCGACAGGGGTTTGAGTACCGGGGAGCTGTTTTTT.

For the CDR3, the DNA is TGTGCCAGCAGCCAAGATAGCAGGGGACAGTATTTT. Residues: CASSQDSRGQYF. V and J are TRBV14 and TRBJ2-3, with D perhaps TRBD1 (6 bases). Germline CDR1 and CDR2: SGHDN and FVKESK. CDR3 length: 12 residues. V was trimmed by 0 bases and J by 12 bases, leaving 10 bases between them.

A few counts support this clone. This sequence joins TRBV18 and TRBJ2-3, with TRBD2 matching 9 bases. J gave up 4 bases and V 6 bases, and 20 bases lay outside the gene matches. Per germline, CDR1 KGHSH and CDR2 LQKENI. This CDR3 is 19 amino acids long. CDR3 nucleotide sequence: TGTGCCAGCTCTCCCCGGGTGAGTAGCGGGAGAGGCGGAGCAGATACGCAGTATTTT. Translation gives CASSPRVSSGRGGADTQYF.

This clone was counted a few times. The J gene is TRBJ2-2, the V gene TRBV7-3, with TRBD1 identical over 7 bases. From germline, CDR1 is SGHTA and CDR2 FQGTGA. This CDR3 has 16 residues. V shed 5 bases and J 6 bases; nucleotides not matched to a gene: 12. This CDR3 is CASSLHRDSPAGELFF. The CDR3 bases are TGTGCCAGCAGCCTACATCGGGACAGCCCCGCCGGGGAGCTGTTTTTT.

This clone is a singleton in its sample. The V and J genes are TRBV10-1 and TRBJ2-1; TRBD1 aligns across 8 bases. Trimming cost V 7 bases and J 6 bases; bases outside gene matches: 8. CDR1 and CDR2 from the germline V gene are WNHNN and SYGVQD (reference sequence). The CDR3 is 14 residues long. The CDR3 DNA sequence: TGCGCCAGCAATTCGGACAGGGCGAGCAATGAGCAGTTCTTC. This translates into CASNSDRASNEQFF.

CDR3 bases: TGCGCCAGCAGTGATTTCCGGACAGGGAGGGTAATGAATGAGCAGTTCTTC. Protein: CASSDFRTGRVMNEQFF. V and J are TRBV10-1 and TRBJ2-1; D may be TRBD1 (8 bases). Per the germline V gene, CDR1 is WNHNN and CDR2 is SYGVQD (reference sequence). The CDR3 runs 17 residues. V lost 3 bases to trimming and J lost 7 bases, with 22 bases between them.

The chain couples TRBV20-1 to TRBJ2-7; D gene unclear. V lost 0 bases and J 4 bases, leaving 4 bases between the germline ends. This CDR3 is 11 amino acids long. CDR1 is DFQATT and CDR2 is SNEGSKA in the germline V gene (reference sequence). CDR3 in DNA: TGCAGTGCTAGAGAGGGGTACGAGCAGTACTTC. This sequence encodes CSAREGYEQYF.

J is TRBJ1-2 and V is TRBV15; no firm D call. V was clipped by 3 bases and J by 1 base, with 15 bases between them. CDR3 length: 16 residues. CDR1 LNHNV and CDR2 YYDKDF come from the germline V gene (reference sequence). This CDR3 is CATSSLPSTSNYGYTF. The CDR3 DNA reads TGTGCCACCAGCAGTCTCCCGTCGACAAGTAACTATGGCTACACCTTC.

DNA of the CDR3: TGTGCCAGTACCCCGACACATGCAACTAATGAAAAACTGTTTTTT. It translates to CASTPTHATNEKLFF. The chain couples TRBV19 to TRBJ1-4; D ambiguous. This CDR3 spans 15 amino acids. Germline V lookup: CDR1 LNHDA, CDR2 SQIVND (reference sequence). The V and J ends lost 7 bases and 0 bases respectively, with 12 bases between them. Complete variable domain (other parts from reference TRBV19 and TRBJ1-4): DGGITQSPKYLFRKEGQNVTLSCEQNLNHDAMYWYRQDPGQGLRLIYYSQIVNDFQKGDIAEGYSVSREKKESFPLTVTSAQKNPTAFYLCASTPTHATNEKLFFGSGTQLSVL.

The chain links TRBV28 to TRBJ2-1; D uncertain. This CDR3 has 14 residues. V shed 2 bases and J shed 6 bases, with 11 bases lying between them. CDR1 and CDR2 from the germline V gene are MDHEN and SYDVKM. The CDR3 protein is CASSLMASGNEQFF. The CDR3 DNA reads as TGTGCCAGCAGTTTAATGGCGTCGGGCAATGAGCAGTTCTTC. Using reference TRBV28 and TRBJ2-1 for the parts outside the CDR3, the full variable domain is DVKVTQSSRYLVKRTGEKVFLECVQDMDHENMFWYRQDPGLGLRLIYFSYDVKMKEKGDIPEGYSVSREKKERFSLILESASTNQTSMYLCASSLMASGNEQFFGPGTRLTVL.

By its share, this clone is medium-sized. In DNA, the CDR3 is TGTGCCAGTAGGAGTGGGGTCGATTTCTATGGCTACACCTTC. This codes for CASRSGVDFYGYTF. The chain links TRBV19 to TRBJ1-2, with D uncertain. The germline CDR1 and CDR2 sequences are LNHDA and SQIVND (reference sequence). CDR3 length: 14 residues. V lost 6 bases to trimming and J lost 4 bases, with 15 bases between them.

This chain uses TRBV6-1 with TRBJ2-1; 9 nucleotides match TRBD1. J was trimmed by 7 bases and V by 1 base; bases with no gene match: 11. The CDR3 covers 17 residues. In germline, CDR1 is MNHNS, CDR2 SASEGT. The CDR3 sequence: CASSEGVPGQGWNEQFF. The CDR3 DNA sequence: TGTGCCAGCAGTGAAGGGGTTCCTGGACAGGGGTGGAATGAGCAGTTCTTC.

V and J are TRBV11-1 and TRBJ1-1; no firm D call. The CDR3 length is 13 residues. From germline, CDR1 is SGHAT and CDR2 FQDESV (reference sequence). V shed 6 bases and J shed 4 bases, with 12 bases lying between them. Written as DNA, the CDR3 is TGTGCCAGCAGTAACCGCCGTGCCACTGAAGCTTTCTTT. Protein sequence: CASSNRRATEAFF.

This clone was counted only a few times. This sequence joins TRBV2 and TRBJ2-1; 9 bases fit TRBD2. CDR1 is SNHLY, CDR2 FYNNEI, per germline. This CDR3 comprises 15 residues. With V trimmed by 7 bases and J by 8 bases, 12 bases remained unmatched. Here the CDR3 reads CASKLTSGARDEQFF. CDR3 nucleotides: TGTGCCAGCAAGTTGACTAGCGGAGCCAGGGATGAGCAGTTCTTC.